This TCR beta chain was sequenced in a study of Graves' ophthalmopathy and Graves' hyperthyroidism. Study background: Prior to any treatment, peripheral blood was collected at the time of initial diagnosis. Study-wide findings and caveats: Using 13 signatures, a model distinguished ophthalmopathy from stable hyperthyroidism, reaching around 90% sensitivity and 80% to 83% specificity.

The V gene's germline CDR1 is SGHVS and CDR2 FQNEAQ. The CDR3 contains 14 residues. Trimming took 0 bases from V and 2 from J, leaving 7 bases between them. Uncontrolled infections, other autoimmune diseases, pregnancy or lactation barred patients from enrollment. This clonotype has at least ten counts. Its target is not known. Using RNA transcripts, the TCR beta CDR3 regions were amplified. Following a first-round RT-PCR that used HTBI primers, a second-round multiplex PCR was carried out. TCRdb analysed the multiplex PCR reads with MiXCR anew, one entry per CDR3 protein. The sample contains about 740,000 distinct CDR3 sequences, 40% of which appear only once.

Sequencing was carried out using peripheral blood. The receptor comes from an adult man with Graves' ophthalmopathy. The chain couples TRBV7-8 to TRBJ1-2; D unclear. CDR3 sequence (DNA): TGTGCCAGCAGCTTAGCGGAAACAAACTATGGCTACACCTTC. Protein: CASSLAETNYGYTF.